This TCR beta chain was recorded in a study of blood T cell repertoires in COVID-19. Per the germline V gene, CDR1 is MNHNS and CDR2 is SASEGT. This CDR3 is built from 14 residues. Trimming took off 1 base at V and 10 bases at J, with 13 bases between the two ends. As handled by the study authors: Scientists estimated how many nucleated cells there were by amplifying reference gene primers. Measured with immunoSEQ multiplex PCR; TCRdb has only the in-frame clones, and not every one. Clonal size and the V and J genes are those of that table, whereas D and trimming came from the DNA. The sample has some 200,000 clones; more than 75% are singletons.

The gene calls are TRBV6-1 and TRBJ1-4; tentative D call: TRBD1 (6 bases). Material for sequencing was peripheral blood. This TCR was recovered from a woman aged 50 to 60 with active or convalescent COVID-19. The CDR3 loop reads CASSEDRTEGKLFF. DNA for the CDR3: TGTGCCAGCAGTGAAGACAGGACAGAGGGAAAACTGTTTTTT.